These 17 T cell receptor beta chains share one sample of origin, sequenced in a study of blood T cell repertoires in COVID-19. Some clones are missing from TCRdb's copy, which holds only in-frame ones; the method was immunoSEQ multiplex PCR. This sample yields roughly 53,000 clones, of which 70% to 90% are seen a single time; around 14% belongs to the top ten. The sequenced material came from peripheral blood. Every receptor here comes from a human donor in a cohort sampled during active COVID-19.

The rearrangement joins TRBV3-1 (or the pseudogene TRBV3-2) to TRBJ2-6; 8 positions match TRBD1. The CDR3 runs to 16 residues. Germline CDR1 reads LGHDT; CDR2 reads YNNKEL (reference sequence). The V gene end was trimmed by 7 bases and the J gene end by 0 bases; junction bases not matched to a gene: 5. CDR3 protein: CASTGQGYSGANVLTF. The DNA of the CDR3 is TGTGCCAGCACAGGACAGGGATACTCTGGGGCCAACGTCCTGACTTTC.

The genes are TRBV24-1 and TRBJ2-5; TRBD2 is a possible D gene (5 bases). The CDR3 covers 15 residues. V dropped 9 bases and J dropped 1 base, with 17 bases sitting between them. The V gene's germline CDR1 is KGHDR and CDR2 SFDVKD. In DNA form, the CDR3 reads TGTGCCACCTCAACTGGGGTAGCGTCCCAAGAGACCCAGTACTTC. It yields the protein CATSTGVASQETQYF.

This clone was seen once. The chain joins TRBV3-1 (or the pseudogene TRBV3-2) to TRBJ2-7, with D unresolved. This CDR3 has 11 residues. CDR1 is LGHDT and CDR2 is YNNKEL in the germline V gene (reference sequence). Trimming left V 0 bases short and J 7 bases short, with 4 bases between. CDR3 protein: CASSQEREQYF. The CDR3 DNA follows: TGTGCCAGCAGCCAAGAGAGAGAGCAGTACTTC.

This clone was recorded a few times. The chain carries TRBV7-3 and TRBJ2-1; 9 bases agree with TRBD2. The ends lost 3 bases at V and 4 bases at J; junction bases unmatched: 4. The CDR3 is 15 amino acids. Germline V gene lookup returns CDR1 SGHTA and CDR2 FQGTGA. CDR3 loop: CASSLTSGPYNEQFF. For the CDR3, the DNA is TGTGCCAGCAGCTTGACTAGCGGACCGTACAATGAGCAGTTCTTC.

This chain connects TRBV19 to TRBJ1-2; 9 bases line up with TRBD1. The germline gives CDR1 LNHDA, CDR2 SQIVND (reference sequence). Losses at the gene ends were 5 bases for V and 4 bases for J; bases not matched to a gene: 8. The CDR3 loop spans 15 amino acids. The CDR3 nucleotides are TGTGCCAGTAGTCCGCGACAGGGGGTCGGCTATGGCTACACCTTC. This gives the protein CASSPRQGVGYGYTF.

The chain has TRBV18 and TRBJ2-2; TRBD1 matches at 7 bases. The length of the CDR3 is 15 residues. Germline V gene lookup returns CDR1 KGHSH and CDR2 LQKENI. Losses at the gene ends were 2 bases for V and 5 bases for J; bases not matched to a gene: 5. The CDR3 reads CASSPLTGKTGELFF. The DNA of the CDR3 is TGTGCCAGCTCACCATTGACAGGGAAAACCGGGGAGCTGTTTTTT.

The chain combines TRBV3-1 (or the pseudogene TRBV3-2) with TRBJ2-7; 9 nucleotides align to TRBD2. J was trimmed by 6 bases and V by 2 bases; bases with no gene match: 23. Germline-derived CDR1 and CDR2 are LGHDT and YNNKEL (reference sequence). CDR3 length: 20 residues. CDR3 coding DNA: TGTGCCAGCAGCCAAAACCCCCAGGTAGCGGGAGCCTTCGGTGGAGTCGAGCAGTACTTC. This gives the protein CASSQNPQVAGAFGGVEQYF.

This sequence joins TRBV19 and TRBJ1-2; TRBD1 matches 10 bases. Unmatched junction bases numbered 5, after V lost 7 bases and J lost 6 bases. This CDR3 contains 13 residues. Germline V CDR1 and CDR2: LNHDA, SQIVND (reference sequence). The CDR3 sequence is CASTATGGDGYTF. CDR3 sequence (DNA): TGTGCCAGTACCGCGACAGGGGGCGATGGCTACACCTTC. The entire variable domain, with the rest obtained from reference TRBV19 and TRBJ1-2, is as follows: DGGITQSPKYLFRKEGQNVTLSCEQNLNHDAMYWYRQDPGQGLRLIYYSQIVNDFQKGDIAEGYSVSREKKESFPLTVTSAQKNPTAFYLCASTATGGDGYTFGSGTRLTVV.

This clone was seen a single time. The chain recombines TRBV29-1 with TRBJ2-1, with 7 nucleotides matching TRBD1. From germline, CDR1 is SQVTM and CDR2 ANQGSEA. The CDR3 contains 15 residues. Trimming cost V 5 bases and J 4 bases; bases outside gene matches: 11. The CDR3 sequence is CSVNPRQGSYNEQFF. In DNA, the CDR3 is TGCAGCGTTAACCCTAGACAGGGCTCTTACAATGAGCAGTTCTTC.

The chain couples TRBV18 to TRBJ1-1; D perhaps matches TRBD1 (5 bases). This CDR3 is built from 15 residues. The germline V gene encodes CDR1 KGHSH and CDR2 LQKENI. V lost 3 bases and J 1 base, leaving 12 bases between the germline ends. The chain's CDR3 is CASSPEGRRNTEAFF. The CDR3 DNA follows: TGTGCCAGCTCACCGGAGGGACGGAGGAACACTGAAGCTTTCTTT.

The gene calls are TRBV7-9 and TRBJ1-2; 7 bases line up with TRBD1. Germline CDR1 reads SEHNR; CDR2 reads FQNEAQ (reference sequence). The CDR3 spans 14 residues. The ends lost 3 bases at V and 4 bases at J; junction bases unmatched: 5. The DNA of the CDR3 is TGTGCCAGCAGCTTCCTACAGGGGATCTATGGCTACACCTTC. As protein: CASSFLQGIYGYTF. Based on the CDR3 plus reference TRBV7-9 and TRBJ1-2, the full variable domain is DTGVSQNPRHKITKRGQNVTFRCDPISEHNRLYWYRQTLGQGPEFLTYFQNEAQLEKSRLLSDRFSAERPKGSFSTLEIQRTEQGDSAMYLCASSFLQGIYGYTFGSGTRLTVV.

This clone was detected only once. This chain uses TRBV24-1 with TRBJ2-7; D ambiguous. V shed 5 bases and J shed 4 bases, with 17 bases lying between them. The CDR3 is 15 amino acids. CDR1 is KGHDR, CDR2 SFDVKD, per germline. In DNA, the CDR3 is TGTGCCACCAGTGGTCGGAATGCGGCCCCTTACGAGCAGTACTTC. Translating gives CATSGRNAAPYEQYF.

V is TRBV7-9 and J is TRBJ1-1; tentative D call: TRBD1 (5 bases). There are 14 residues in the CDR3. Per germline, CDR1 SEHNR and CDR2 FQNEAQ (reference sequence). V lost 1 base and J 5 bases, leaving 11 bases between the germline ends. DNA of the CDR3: TGTGCCAGCAGCTTAGTGGCAGGGCAAACTGAAGCTTTCTTT. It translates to CASSLVAGQTEAFF.

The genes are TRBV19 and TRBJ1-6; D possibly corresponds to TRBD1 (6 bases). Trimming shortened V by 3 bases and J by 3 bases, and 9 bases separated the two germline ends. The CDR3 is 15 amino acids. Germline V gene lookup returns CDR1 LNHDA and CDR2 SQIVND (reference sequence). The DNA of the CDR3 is TGTGCCAGTAGTATTGGACAGAACTATAATTCACCCCTCCACTTT. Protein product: CASSIGQNYNSPLHF.

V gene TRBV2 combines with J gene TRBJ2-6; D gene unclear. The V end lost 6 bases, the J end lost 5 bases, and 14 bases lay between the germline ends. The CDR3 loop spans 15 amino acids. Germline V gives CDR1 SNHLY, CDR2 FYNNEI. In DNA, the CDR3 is TGTGCCAGCAGCCTAGAGCTGAGGAGGGCCAACGTCCTGACTTTC. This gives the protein CASSLELRRANVLTF.

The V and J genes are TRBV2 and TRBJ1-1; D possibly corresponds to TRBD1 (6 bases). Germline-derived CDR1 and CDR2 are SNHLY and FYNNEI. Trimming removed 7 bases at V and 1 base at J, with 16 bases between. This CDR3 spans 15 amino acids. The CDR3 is CASMYDTGSNTEAFF. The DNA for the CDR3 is TGTGCCAGCATGTATGATACAGGGTCGAACACTGAAGCTTTCTTT.

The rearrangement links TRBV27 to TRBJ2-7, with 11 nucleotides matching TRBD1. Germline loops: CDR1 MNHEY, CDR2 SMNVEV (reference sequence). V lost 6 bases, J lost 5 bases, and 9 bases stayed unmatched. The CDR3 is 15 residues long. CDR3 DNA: TGTGCCAGCAGGGACCCGGGACAGGGGGGCAACGAGCAGTACTTC. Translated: CASRDPGQGGNEQYF.